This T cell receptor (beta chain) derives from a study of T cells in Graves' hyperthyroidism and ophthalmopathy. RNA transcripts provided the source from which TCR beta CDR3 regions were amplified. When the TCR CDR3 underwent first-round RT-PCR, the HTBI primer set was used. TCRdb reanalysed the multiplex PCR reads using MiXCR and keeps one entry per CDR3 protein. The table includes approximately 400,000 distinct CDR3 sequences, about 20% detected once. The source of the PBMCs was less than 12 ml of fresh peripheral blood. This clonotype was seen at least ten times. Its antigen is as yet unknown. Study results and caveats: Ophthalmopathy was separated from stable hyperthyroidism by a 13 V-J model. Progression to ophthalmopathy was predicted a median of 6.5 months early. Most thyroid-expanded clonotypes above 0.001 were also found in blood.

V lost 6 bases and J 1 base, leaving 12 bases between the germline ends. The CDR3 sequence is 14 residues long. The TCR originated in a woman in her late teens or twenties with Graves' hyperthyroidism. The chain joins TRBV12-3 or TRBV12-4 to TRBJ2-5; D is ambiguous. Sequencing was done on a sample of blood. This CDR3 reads CASSPGPAQETQYF. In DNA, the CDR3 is TGTGCCAGCAGCCCAGGACCGGCCCAAGAGACCCAGTACTTC.